What follows describes a single T cell receptor beta chain. The source of the sample is a study of T cells in narcolepsy. Looked up from germline, CDR1 is SNHLY and CDR2 is FYNNEI. The CDR3 length is 14 residues. With 2 bases removed from V and 6 bases from J, the gap between germline ends came to 14 bases. Profiled with immunoSEQ multiplex PCR; TCRdb holds only in-frame clones, not every one. Of tens of thousands of clones in the sample, about 60% were seen once. The sample taken for sequencing was memory (CD45RA-) CD4+ T cells from blood. The sequence was obtained from a human donor in good health. This sequence joins TRBV2 and TRBJ2-7, with D possibly TRBD1 on 7 matching bases. CDR3: CASSERGTVAEQYF. As DNA, the CDR3 is TGTGCCAGCAGTGAACGGGGGACAGTGGCCGAGCAGTACTTC. The complete variable domain, with remaining parts taken from reference TRBV2 and TRBJ2-7, reads EPEVTQTPSHQVTQMGQEVILRCVPISNHLYFYWYRQILGQKVEFLVSFYNNEISEKSEIFDDQFSVERPDGSNFTLKIRSTKLEDSAMYFCASSERGTVAEQYFGPGTRLTVT.